The sequence of this TCR beta chain was determined in a study of blood T cells in healthy people across ages. Primed by a sample-barcoded 5' primer and a J-beta primer mix, a second PCR proceeded for about 6 to 11 cycles. MiXCR, run by TCRdb on the 5' RACE reads, gives a single entry per CDR3 protein. The sample lists more than 1 million distinct CDR3 sequences; 40% to 50% were seen once. This clonotype has more than one count but fewer than ten. Trimming took 6 bases from V and 5 from J, leaving 17 bases between them. The CDR3 consists of 14 residues. Germline CDR1 and CDR2: SEHNR and FQNEAQ (reference sequence).

The sample taken for sequencing was blood. This TCR came from a woman aged 55-70 years in good health. The chain carries TRBV7-9 and TRBJ2-7; D tentatively fits TRBD1 or TRBD2 (5 bases each). The CDR3 DNA reads TGTGCCAGCAGTTCGATCGGGGCAGCGGACGAGCAGTACTTC. It yields the protein CASSSIGAADEQYF.